This T cell receptor beta chain was recovered during a study of vaccination and CD4 T cells after COVID-19. As for the study in general: Convalescent cases consisted of six males and four females, of whom two were Hispanic.

The CDR3 extends over 16 amino acids. A note on this clonotype: Its target is not known.

Treatment specified: approximately 9-day PBMC culture with coronavirus spike peptide pools or control peptides (ViraFEST assay). After expanding antigen-specific T cells with peptide pools, ViraFEST sequenced their TCRs. Half of the medium was exchanged for fresh IL-2 medium, first on day 3 and then on day 7. The Oncomine TCR Beta short-read assay was applied to DNA of cultured CD4+ T cells. TCRdb reprocessed the PCR reads via MiXCR and lists one record per CDR3 protein. Among about 2,700 distinct CDR3 sequences listed, around 34% were seen once. Sequenced input: CD4+ T cells from blood, cultured in vitro. This TCR was recovered from a human donor who had recovered from COVID-19. The J gene is TRBJ1-5, the V gene TRBV21-1; the table calls TRBD1, which could not be checked here. TRBV21-1 is assigned pseudogene status. The CDR3 reads CASSSLYQTENQPQHF. Written as DNA, the CDR3 is TGTGCCAGCAGCTCCCTATACCAGACAGAAAATCAGCCCCAGCATTTT.